Following are 10 T cell receptor beta chains from one sample sequenced in a study of low-dose radiotherapy and immunotherapy resistance in tumors. First-strand cDNA relied on TRAV- and TRBV-specific primers spanning alpha and beta chains. With a constant-region primer and a V-primer adapter, TCRs were subjected to approximately 21 PCR cycles of amplification. TCRdb independently ran MiXCR on the reads; one entry per CDR3 protein. The data show roughly 17,000 distinct CDR3 sequences, around three quarters seen once. These receptors were obtained from a human donor with advanced metastatic prostate, ovarian, gallbladder or colorectal cancer (not recorded which). This table probably holds off-target reads from a library built for another chain.

V gene TRBV6-2 or TRBV6-3 combines with J gene TRBJ2-3; 8 bases are a match to TRBD2. This CDR3 comprises 15 residues. V lost 7 bases to trimming and J lost 4 bases; unmatched junction nucleotides: 10. Germline V gene lookup returns CDR1 MNHEY and CDR2 SVGEGT. CDR3 in DNA: TGTGCCAGCACCTTAGATAGCGGGGCCGCAGATACGCAGTATTTT. Protein: CASTLDSGAADTQYF.

This clonotype appeared a few times. The chain uses TRBV5-1 and TRBJ2-1, with D perhaps TRBD1 (5 bases). V lost 0 bases and J lost 0, with 7 bases in between. The germline V gene encodes CDR1 SGHRS and CDR2 YFSETQ. The CDR3 has 15 residues. The CDR3 DNA reads TGCGCCAGCAGCTTGGGACAGAGCTCCTACAATGAGCAGTTCTTC. This encodes CASSLGQSSYNEQFF.

V gene TRBV12-3 or TRBV12-4 combines with J gene TRBJ2-3; 8 bases line up with TRBD2. This CDR3 region has 15 residues. V was pared by 7 bases and J by 4 bases, with 10 bases of the junction left unmatched. The CDR3 region is CASILQAGASDTQYF. CDR3 coding DNA: TGTGCCAGCATCCTTCAAGCGGGAGCCTCAGATACGCAGTATTTT.

The chain joins TRBV29-1 to TRBJ1-1; D possibly corresponds to TRBD1 (6 bases). CDR1 and CDR2 (germline): SQVTM, ANQGSEA. Deletions cut 6 bases from V and 5 bases from J, with 13 bases between. There are 12 residues in the CDR3. The CDR3 DNA follows: TGCAGCGTGACAAGAGGGGGTACTGAAGCTTTCTTT. Translating it yields CSVTRGGTEAFF.

This sequence joins TRBV20-1 and TRBJ2-4; D is undetermined. The CDR3 runs 14 residues. V gave up 3 bases and J gave up 10 bases, with 19 bases separating them. The germline V gene has CDR1 DFQATT and CDR2 SNEGSKA (reference sequence). DNA of the CDR3: TGCAGTGCTAGGACCAGTGCGACCCTTGAAATTCAGTACTTC. It is translated as CSARTSATLEIQYF.

The rearrangement links TRBV6-1 to TRBJ1-1, with D possibly being TRBD1 (6 bases). Looked up from germline, CDR1 is MNHNS and CDR2 is SASEGT. CDR3 length: 20 amino acids. Trimming stripped 5 bases from V and 2 bases from J, with 30 bases between. The CDR3 protein is CASSLRGVPVGRGLNTEAFF. The CDR3 DNA reads TGTGCCAGCAGTCTGAGGGGGGTTCCAGTTGGTCGCGGTCTAAACACTGAAGCTTTCTTT.

V and J are TRBV18 and TRBJ1-1, with TRBD1 as a possible D gene (5 bases). The CDR3 runs to 15 residues. Germline V CDR1 and CDR2: KGHSH, LQKENI. V gave up 4 bases and J gave up 4 bases, with 16 bases separating them. The CDR3 region is CASSLRRGESTEAFF. Written as DNA, the CDR3 is TGTGCCAGCTCACTCAGACGAGGGGAGAGCACTGAAGCTTTCTTT.

The gene calls are TRBV7-9 and TRBJ2-3; the D gene is possibly TRBD1 (6 bases). The CDR3 extends over 16 amino acids. Per the germline V gene, CDR1 is SEHNR and CDR2 is FQNEAQ (reference sequence). V lost 5 bases and J 5 bases, leaving 20 bases between the germline ends. The CDR3 DNA reads TGTGCCAGCAGCCCGCCCCTCCGACAGGCAAGAGATACGCAGTATTTT. This gives the protein CASSPPLRQARDTQYF.

This clonotype was observed a few times. The chain employs TRBV12-3 or TRBV12-4 and TRBJ2-7, with D perhaps TRBD2 (6 bases). The V end lost 3 bases, the J end lost 4 bases, and 13 bases lay between the germline ends. The length of the CDR3 is 14 residues. The CDR3 DNA reads TGTGCCAGCAGTTTCTTCGGGAGAGATTACGAGCAGTACTTC. Translating it yields CASSFFGRDYEQYF.

The gene calls are TRBV28 and TRBJ2-1; 13 bases map to TRBD2. Germline V CDR1 and CDR2: MDHEN, SYDVKM. V dropped 6 bases and J dropped 0; count of bases not matched to a gene: 5. The CDR3 covers 17 residues. Written as DNA, the CDR3 is TGTGCCAGCAGCACGGGACTAGCGGGGAGCTCCTACAATGAGCAGTTCTTC. Translated: CASSTGLAGSSYNEQFF.